This T cell receptor (beta chain) was found in a study of PD-1 blockade in classical Hodgkin lymphoma. Findings and caveats of the study: The authors have not defined what causes the repertoire differences, possibly disease activity or prior therapy. Diversity similar to that of newly diagnosed patients was seen at baseline in complete responders.

Time point reported: cycle 4 day 1 (C4D1), after 6 weeks of nivolumab. Each and every patient relapsed after autologous stem cell transplantation, and patients got differing brentuximab vedotin exposure. Libraries were prepared by immunoSEQ multiplex PCR; TCRdb keeps only in-frame clonotypes and omits some of them. Of approximately 22,000 clones in the sample, more than 70% were seen once. In regard to this clone: Its matching antigen is unknown.

Trimming cost V 5 bases and J 2 bases, with 9 bases left between them. The CDR3 has 13 residues. Per the germline V gene, CDR1 is SGHTA and CDR2 is FQGNSA. Sequencing was performed on peripheral blood mononuclear cells (PBMCs), taken before the fourth cycle of nivolumab. The chain carries TRBV7-2 and TRBJ1-1; TRBD1 is a possible D gene (6 bases). This sequence was found in a human donor with classical Hodgkin lymphoma. CDR3 amino acids: CASSNRVNTEAFF. CDR3 DNA sequence: TGTGCCAGCAGCAACAGGGTTAACACTGAAGCTTTCTTT.